This T cell receptor beta chain was documented in a study of metastatic and nonmetastatic thyroid tumors. This clone appeared a few times. CDR3 length: 12 residues. V lost 6 bases, J lost 4 bases, and 10 bases lay in between. TCRdb re-called clones from the PCR reads using MiXCR. The profile shows 15,000 to 20,000 clones, 29% of them singletons. Thyroid surgery had not been preceded by any treatment in any patient. The chain joins TRBV12-3 or TRBV12-4 to TRBJ2-7, with D possibly being TRBD1 (6 bases). What was sequenced was tumor tissue. The clonotype originates from a male donor with papillary thyroid cancer or a benign thyroid nodule (not recorded which). Some clones in this sample may be carry-over from other donors' samples. The CDR3 DNA sequence: TGTGCCAGCAGGCCGGACAGTTACGAGCAGTACTTC. It encodes CASRPDSYEQYF.